This T cell receptor (beta chain) was recorded in a study of beta chain features in type 1 diabetes. Every isolated RNA sample was fully reverse transcribed, so sequencing captured expressed TCRB transcripts. The average read count of naive, central memory and regulatory T cell samples was some 3.5 million. Using immunoSEQ multiplex PCR, the repertoire was profiled, and TCRdb retains in-frame clones only, with some absent. The sample records hundreds of thousands of clones, 15% to 18% being singletons. Sorting with CD45RO/CCR7/CD25/CD127/CD95/CD27 yielded naive, central memory, regulatory and stem-like memory CD4+ cells. Remarks on this clone: Its antigen is not identified.

Germline loops: CDR1 SEHNR, CDR2 FQNEAQ (reference sequence). V lost 6 bases to trimming and J lost 4 bases; unmatched junction nucleotides: 4. The CDR3 is 14 residues long. The study's findings and limits: Across patients, naive, central memory and Treg TCRB repertoires exhibited apparently greater similarity than was observed across healthy donors.

The material sequenced was naive CD4+ T cells from blood. The sequence derives from a man aged 18 to 35 in good health. The rearrangement links TRBV7-9 to TRBJ2-4, with 9 bases lining up with TRBD1. DNA of the CDR3: TGTGCCAGCAGACGACAGGGGGGAAAAAACATTCAGTACTTC. Encoded protein: CASRRQGGKNIQYF.